What follows are 27 T cell receptor beta chains derived from one specimen sequenced in a study of T cell responses to AZD1222 COVID-19 vaccine. Assay used: immunoSEQ multiplex PCR; TCRdb lists only in-frame clones, some missing. The sample consists of 250,000 to 300,000 clones, around 93% of them appearing once. The input for sequencing was peripheral blood, taken 28 days after the second AZD1222 dose. These receptors were taken from an adult who received the AZD1222 COVID-19 vaccine.

V and J are TRBV18 and TRBJ1-1, with TRBD1 matching over 9 bases. Germline lookup yields CDR1 KGHSH and CDR2 LQKENI. V lost 2 bases and J lost 3; bases outside the gene matches: 1. The CDR3 contains 14 residues. The CDR3 spells CASSPNRGHTEAFF. The CDR3 bases are TGTGCCAGCTCACCAAACAGGGGGCACACTGAAGCTTTCTTT.

This chain joins TRBV7-9 and TRBJ2-3; D unclear. Per germline, CDR1 SEHNR and CDR2 FQNEAQ (reference sequence). The CDR3 sequence is 12 residues long. V lost 3 bases to trimming and J lost 6 bases, with 7 bases between them. CDR3 region: CASSLTIDTQYF. The CDR3 DNA is TGTGCCAGCAGCTTGACAATTGATACGCAGTATTTT.

The chain combines TRBV12-1 with TRBJ1-2; no DNA check was done on the table's D call, TRBD1. TRBV12-1 is a pseudogene locus. The CDR3 spans 15 residues. The CDR3 protein is CASSSRDKANYGYTF. CDR3 DNA: TGTGCCAGCAGCAGCCGGGACAAAGCTAACTATGGCTACACCTTC.

This chain uses TRBV5-1 with TRBJ2-5; TRBD1 or TRBD2 may be the D gene (6 bases each). From germline, CDR1 is SGHRS and CDR2 YFSETQ. V lost 2 bases and J 4 bases, leaving 12 bases between the germline ends. This CDR3 is 14 amino acids long. The CDR3 region is CASSLRTGAETQYF. As DNA, the CDR3 is TGCGCCAGCAGCTTAAGGACGGGGGCAGAGACCCAGTACTTC. The entire variable domain, with the rest obtained from reference TRBV5-1 and TRBJ2-5, is as follows: KAGVTQTPRYLIKTRGQQVTLSCSPISGHRSVSWYQQTPGQGLQFLFEYFSETQRNKGNFPGRFSGRQFSNSRSEMNVSTLELGDSALYLCASSLRTGAETQYFGPGTRLLVL.

This sequence joins TRBV7-9 and TRBJ2-7; tentatively, D is TRBD1 or TRBD2 (5 bases each). The V end lost 5 bases, the J end lost 7 bases, and 21 bases lay between the germline ends. This CDR3 has 15 amino acids. Germline CDR1 is SEHNR and CDR2 is FQNEAQ (reference sequence). The CDR3 is CASSPTGTPSYEQYF. CDR3 in DNA: TGTGCCAGCAGCCCCACGGGGACCCCATCATATGAGCAGTACTTC. Supplemented by reference TRBV7-9 and TRBJ2-7, the full variable domain reads DTGVSQNPRHKITKRGQNVTFRCDPISEHNRLYWYRQTLGQGPEFLTYFQNEAQLEKSRLLSDRFSAERPKGSFSTLEIQRTEQGDSAMYLCASSPTGTPSYEQYFGPGTRLTVT.

The chain joins TRBV10-3 to TRBJ2-7, with a tentative D call TRBD2 (5 bases). Deletions cut 6 bases from V and 2 bases from J, with 17 bases between. The CDR3 contains 15 residues. Germline CDR1 ENHRY, CDR2 SYGVKD. The DNA for the CDR3 is TGTGCCATCAGCGAGGGTGGGCAGAGGACCTACGAGCAGTACTTC. Protein: CAISEGGQRTYEQYF.

V is TRBV27 and J is TRBJ2-7; 8 bases map to TRBD1. The CDR3 runs 15 residues. CDR1 and CDR2 (germline): MNHEY, SMNVEV (reference sequence). J lost 4 bases, V lost 6 bases, and 11 bases had no gene match. CDR3 sequence: CASRTDGQGRYEQYF. CDR3 nucleotides: TGTGCCAGCAGGACTGATGGACAGGGACGGTACGAGCAGTACTTC.

This sequence joins TRBV5-8 and TRBJ2-7, with D possibly called TRBD1 or TRBD2 (6 bases each). Germline assignment: CDR1 SGHTS and CDR2 YDEGEE. V lost 2 bases to trimming and J lost 3 bases, with 18 bases between them. The CDR3 length is 16 residues. The CDR3 is CASSFGGRGPNYEQYF. CDR3 DNA: TGTGCCAGCAGCTTTGGGGGTCGGGGGCCTAACTACGAGCAGTACTTC.

This sequence joins TRBV25-1 and TRBJ2-5, with 10 nucleotides matching TRBD2. Trimming removed 2 bases from V and 4 bases from J; junction bases left unmatched: 4. The CDR3 is made up of 15 amino acids. From germline, CDR1 is MGHDK and CDR2 SYGVNS. Here the CDR3 DNA reads TGTGCCAGCAGTGAACCCAGACTAGCGGGAGAGACCCAGTACTTC. This encodes CASSEPRLAGETQYF. The variable domain in full, with the rest retrieved from reference TRBV25-1 and TRBJ2-5, is EADIYQTPRYLVIGTGKKITLECSQTMGHDKMYWYQQDPGMELHLIHYSYGVNSTEKGDLSSESTVSRIRTEHFPLTLESARPSHTSQYLCASSEPRLAGETQYFGPGTRLLVL.

This clone was seen once. The J gene is TRBJ2-3, the V gene TRBV5-1; TRBD2 might be the D (5 bases). The CDR3 sequence is 15 residues long. CDR1 is SGHRS and CDR2 is YFSETQ in the germline V gene. Trimming took off 4 bases at V and 1 base at J, with 13 bases between the two ends. This CDR3 reads CASSQLVKGTDTQYF. The CDR3 DNA reads TGCGCCAGCAGCCAACTAGTAAAGGGCACAGATACGCAGTATTTT.

The chain joins TRBV7-2 to TRBJ2-7; D might be TRBD2 (6 bases). Germline CDR1 and CDR2: SGHTA and FQGNSA. This CDR3 spans 15 amino acids. Deletions cut 5 bases from V and 6 bases from J, with 20 bases between. The CDR3: CASSPFGGATGEQYF. The DNA for the CDR3 is TGTGCCAGCAGCCCCTTTGGAGGGGCAACGGGCGAGCAGTACTTC.

The J gene is TRBJ2-7, the V gene TRBV4-2, with 9 nucleotides matching TRBD1. CDR3 length equals 14 residues. Looked up from germline, CDR1 is LGHNA and CDR2 is YNFKEQ. V was pared by 0 bases and J by 7 bases, with 4 bases of the junction left unmatched. The CDR3 protein is CASSQDTGGIEQYF. The CDR3 region has the DNA TGTGCCAGCAGCCAAGATACAGGGGGCATTGAGCAGTACTTC.

V and J are TRBV7-9 and TRBJ1-5, with TRBD1 identical over 10 bases. The ends lost 5 bases at V and 2 bases at J; junction bases unmatched: 3. The CDR3 totals 15 residues. Germline-derived CDR1 and CDR2 are SEHNR and FQNEAQ (reference sequence). CDR3 sequence reads: CASSRTGGGNQPQHF. CDR3 nucleotide sequence: TGTGCCAGCAGCAGGACAGGGGGGGGCAATCAGCCCCAGCATTTT.

Notes on this clone: Other nucleotide sequences in the sample specify the same CDR3. The rearrangement uses TRBV7-3 and TRBJ2-2; 8 bases fit TRBD1. CDR3 length: 15 residues. The germline gives CDR1 SGHTA, CDR2 FQGTGA. Trimming removed 3 bases from V and 4 bases from J; junction bases left unmatched: 4. The CDR3 is CASSLTGASTGELFF. In DNA form, the CDR3 reads TGTGCCAGCAGCTTGACAGGGGCTTCCACCGGGGAGCTGTTTTTT. The entire variable domain, with the rest obtained from reference TRBV7-3 and TRBJ2-2, is as follows: GAGVSQTPSNKVTEKGKYVELRCDPISGHTALYWYRQSLGQGPEFLIYFQGTGAADDSGLPNDRFFAVRPEGSVSTLKIQRTERGDSAVYLCASSLTGASTGELFFGEGSRLTVL.

The rearrangement joins TRBV7-9 to TRBJ1-2; the D is unclear. This CDR3 contains 13 residues. The germline CDR1 and CDR2 sequences are SEHNR and FQNEAQ (reference sequence). Trimming shortened V by 1 base and J by 8 bases, and 11 bases separated the two germline ends. CDR3 amino acids: CASSLGSHVGYTF. CDR3 coding DNA: TGTGCCAGCAGCTTAGGCAGCCACGTGGGCTACACCTTC.

This clone was counted a few times. CDR3 in amino acids: CASRLSLGLPTGYTF. CDR3 coding DNA: TGTGCCAGCAGGCTTTCCCTAGGTCTGCCTACTGGCTACACCTTC. The chain combines TRBV28 with TRBJ1-2, with no clear D. The CDR3 loop spans 15 amino acids. V dropped 6 bases and J dropped 7 bases, with 21 bases sitting between them. Germline loops: CDR1 MDHEN, CDR2 SYDVKM.

The chain joins TRBV24-1 to TRBJ2-7, with 14 bases matching TRBD2. The CDR3 length is 18 residues. V dropped 4 bases and J dropped 0; count of bases not matched to a gene: 7. Germline assignment: CDR1 KGHDR and CDR2 SFDVKD. Here the CDR3 DNA reads TGTGCCACCAGTGACACCGGGACTAGCGGGGGTAGCTCCTACGAGCAGTACTTC. It translates to CATSDTGTSGGSSYEQYF.

The chain uses TRBV9 and TRBJ2-1; TRBD1 matches 7 bases. The CDR3 sequence is 15 residues long. Looked up from germline, CDR1 is SGDLS and CDR2 is YYNGEE. J lost 3 bases, V lost 4 bases, and 7 bases had no gene match. This CDR3 reads CASSSRGDSYNEQFF. The CDR3 region has the DNA TGTGCCAGCAGCTCCCGAGGGGACAGCTACAATGAGCAGTTCTTC.

The chain is built from TRBV19 and TRBJ2-3, with D perhaps matching TRBD2 (6 bases). The germline CDR1 and CDR2 sequences are LNHDA and SQIVND (reference sequence). Trimming took off 5 bases at V and 5 bases at J, with 23 bases between the two ends. The CDR3 length is 17 residues. CDR3 loop: CASSGEEPGLRLDTQYF. The DNA for the CDR3 is TGTGCCAGTAGTGGGGAGGAACCGGGACTCCGGCTAGATACGCAGTATTTT.

The V call is TRBV11-2, the J call TRBJ2-2; either TRBD1 or TRBD2 may fit D (5 bases each). V was clipped by 3 bases and J by 0 bases, with 17 bases between them. CDR3 size: 18 residues. Germline V gene data show CDR1 as SGHAT and CDR2 as FQNNGV. CDR3 amino acids: CASSLKRGSLPNTGELFF. For the CDR3, the DNA is TGTGCCAGCAGCTTGAAGAGGGGCTCACTTCCGAACACCGGGGAGCTGTTTTTT.

The chain is built from TRBV11-2 and TRBJ2-7; perhaps TRBD2 as D (5 bases). Germline CDR1 and CDR2: SGHAT and FQNNGV. With 4 bases removed from V and 6 bases from J, the gap between germline ends came to 13 bases. There are 13 residues in the CDR3. The CDR3 loop reads CASSSLLGPEQYF. DNA of the CDR3: TGTGCCAGCAGCTCCTTACTAGGACCCGAGCAGTACTTC. The whole variable domain, remainder taken from reference TRBV11-2 and TRBJ2-7, is EAGVAQSPRYKIIEKRQSVAFWCNPISGHATLYWYQQILGQGPKLLIQFQNNGVVDDSQLPKDRFSAERLKGVDSTLKIQPAKLEDSAVYLCASSSLLGPEQYFGPGTRLTVT.

The CDR3 sequence: CASSRTSPTYNEQFF. CDR3 DNA: TGTGCCAGCAGCCGAACTAGCCCCACCTACAATGAGCAGTTCTTC. The chain employs TRBV6-5 and TRBJ2-1; D is possibly TRBD2 (6 bases). The V and J ends lost 6 bases and 2 bases respectively, with 14 bases between them. This CDR3 is built from 15 residues. The germline CDR1 and CDR2 sequences are MNHEY and SVGAGI.

The rearrangement joins TRBV28 to TRBJ2-3; possible D gene TRBD2, 6 bases. Per germline, CDR1 MDHEN and CDR2 SYDVKM. The CDR3 has 16 residues. The ends were cut back, 5 bases at V and 0 bases at J, with 15 bases in the middle. CDR3 protein: CASSPPGRGSTDTQYF. The CDR3 DNA sequence: TGTGCCAGCAGTCCCCCGGGGCGGGGTAGCACAGATACGCAGTATTTT.

The V and J genes are TRBV2 and TRBJ1-2; D not certain. The germline V gene encodes CDR1 SNHLY and CDR2 FYNNEI. Trimming took 2 bases from V and 2 from J, leaving 9 bases between them. This CDR3 is built from 14 residues. In DNA form, the CDR3 reads TGTGCCAGCAGTGAATCCGAGGGAAACTATGGCTACACCTTC. Residues: CASSESEGNYGYTF.

The V call is TRBV29-1, the J call TRBJ1-1, with no clear D. Deletions cut 5 bases from V and 6 bases from J, with 7 bases between. This CDR3 comprises 10 residues. The germline V gene encodes CDR1 SQVTM and CDR2 ANQGSEA. The CDR3 is CSVRGAEAFF. DNA of the CDR3: TGCAGCGTTCGAGGTGCTGAAGCTTTCTTT.

The V call is TRBV7-2, the J call TRBJ2-6; D gene uncertain. CDR1 and CDR2 from the germline V gene are SGHTA and FQGNSA. V gave up 0 bases and J gave up 0 bases, with 6 bases separating them. The CDR3 is 16 residues long. CDR3: CASSLAAASGANVLTF. The CDR3 DNA reads TGTGCCAGCAGCTTAGCGGCGGCCTCTGGGGCCAACGTCCTGACTTTC.

This clone has more than one count but fewer than ten. CDR3 nucleotide sequence: TGTGCCAGCAGCCAGTTCGAGGGACGGACCGGGGAGCTGTTTTTT. Protein product: CASSQFEGRTGELFF. The chain uses TRBV3-1 (or the pseudogene TRBV3-2) and TRBJ2-2; the D call may be TRBD1 or TRBD2 (5 bases each). CDR3 length equals 15 residues. V lost 3 bases, J lost 5 bases, and 13 bases lay in between. Looked up from germline, CDR1 is LGHDT and CDR2 is YNNKEL (reference sequence).